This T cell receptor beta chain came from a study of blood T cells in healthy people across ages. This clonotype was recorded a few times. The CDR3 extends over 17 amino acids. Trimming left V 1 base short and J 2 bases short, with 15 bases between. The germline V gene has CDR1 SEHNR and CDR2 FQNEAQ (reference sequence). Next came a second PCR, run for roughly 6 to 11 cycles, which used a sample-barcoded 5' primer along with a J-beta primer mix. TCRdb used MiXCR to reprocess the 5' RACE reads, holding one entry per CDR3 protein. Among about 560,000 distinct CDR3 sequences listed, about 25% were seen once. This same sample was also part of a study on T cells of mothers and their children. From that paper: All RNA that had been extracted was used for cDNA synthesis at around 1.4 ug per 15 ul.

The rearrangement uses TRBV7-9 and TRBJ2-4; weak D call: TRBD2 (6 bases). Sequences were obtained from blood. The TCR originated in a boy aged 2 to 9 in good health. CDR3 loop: CASSLDKSGVSKNIQYF. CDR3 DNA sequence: TGTGCCAGCAGCTTAGATAAATCGGGAGTGTCCAAAAACATTCAGTACTTC. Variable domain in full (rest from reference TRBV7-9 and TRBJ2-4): DTGVSQNPRHKITKRGQNVTFRCDPISEHNRLYWYRQTLGQGPEFLTYFQNEAQLEKSRLLSDRFSAERPKGSFSTLEIQRTEQGDSAMYLCASSLDKSGVSKNIQYFGAGTRLSVL.